This TCR beta chain was sequenced for a study of shared T cell receptors in the human thymus. The trim removed 2 bases at V and 2 bases at J, leaving 22 bases unmatched. In germline, CDR1 is SGHRS, CDR2 YFSETQ. The CDR3 length is 20 residues. Sequenced by immunoSEQ multiplex PCR; TCRdb stores in-frame clones only, minus some. The table lists 600,000 to 900,000 clones, approximately 83% of them singletons. This sample also appeared in a second study, on human thymus T cells. That work contributes: The sample donors, healthy Finnish infants, were having corrective surgery for congenital heart defects. Highly overlapping thymic repertoires among unrelated individuals were reported in related research.

The TCR originated in a girl less than two years old with a congenital heart defect. Source material: thymocytes. This chain uses TRBV5-1 with TRBJ2-7, with 7 bases lining up with TRBD1. CDR3 DNA: TGCGCCAGCAGCTTTCCCCACGGACAGGACCAACGTTCACCTACCTACGAGCAGTACTTC. This codes for CASSFPHGQDQRSPTYEQYF.